This passage covers 13 T cell receptor beta chains from one sample sequenced in a study of T-cell reconstitution after alpha-beta-depleted transplantation in children. The TCRbeta library was prepared with unique molecular identifiers. Via MiXCR, TCRdb re-called the PCR reads, giving one row per CDR3 protein. The repertoire holds 170,000 or so distinct CDR3 sequences, with about 6.8% as singletons. The source material was PBMCs from the stem cell graft donor, sampled from the stem cell graft. The receptors derive from a human donor who donated a stem cell graft to a child with Wiskott-Aldrich syndrome.

V usage is TRBV5-1 and J usage is TRBJ2-1, with 8 bases identical to TRBD2. Losses at the gene ends were 6 bases for V and 9 bases for J; bases not matched to a gene: 17. Germline V gene data show CDR1 as SGHRS and CDR2 as YFSETQ. This CDR3 has 16 residues. The CDR3 protein is CASTSSSGGPRSEQFF. CDR3 DNA: TGCGCCAGCACGTCCTCCTCGGGAGGGCCTCGTAGTGAGCAGTTCTTC. The variable domain in full, with the rest retrieved from reference TRBV5-1 and TRBJ2-1, is KAGVTQTPRYLIKTRGQQVTLSCSPISGHRSVSWYQQTPGQGLQFLFEYFSETQRNKGNFPGRFSGRQFSNSRSEMNVSTLELGDSALYLCASTSSSGGPRSEQFFGPGTRLTVL.

The table lists this clonotype with many counts. The V call is TRBV7-8, the J call TRBJ2-7; tentative D call: TRBD2 (6 bases). The CDR3 consists of 13 residues. The V end was cut by 5 bases, the J end by 6 bases, with 14 bases between. CDR1 and CDR2 (germline): SGHVS, FQNEAQ. CDR3 in amino acids: CASSLRLEREQYF. The DNA of the CDR3 is TGTGCCAGCAGCCTCCGACTAGAGCGCGAGCAGTACTTC.

This clonotype was observed a handful of times. V gene TRBV5-1 combines with J gene TRBJ1-6, with 9 bases lining up with TRBD1. The CDR3 runs to 15 residues. J gave up 10 bases and V 1 base, and 6 bases lay outside the gene matches. CDR1 and CDR2 (germline): SGHRS, YFSETQ. The CDR3 region has the DNA TGCGCCAGCAGCTTGTTGGGGACAGGGCAGTCACCCCTCCACTTT. This translates into CASSLLGTGQSPLHF.

This clonotype came up many times. The CDR3 nucleotides are TGTGCCAGCAGCCCGACGTCGGGAGCCTATGGCTACACCTTC. Its translation is CASSPTSGAYGYTF. This rearrangement joins TRBV12-3 or TRBV12-4 to TRBJ1-2; D is uncertain. The CDR3 length is 14 residues. The V and J ends lost 6 bases and 4 bases respectively, with 15 bases between them.

The table lists this clonotype with many counts. V gene TRBV7-8 combines with J gene TRBJ1-3, with D perhaps matching TRBD1 (5 bases). The V end lost 2 bases, the J end lost 0 bases, and 11 bases lay between the germline ends. Germline loops: CDR1 SGHVS, CDR2 FQNEAQ. The length of the CDR3 is 16 residues. Written as DNA, the CDR3 is TGTGCCAGCAGCTTAACGGGAAGGGGCTCTGGAAACACCATATATTTT. This encodes CASSLTGRGSGNTIYF.

The V gene is TRBV11-2, the J gene TRBJ2-1; TRBD2 aligns across 10 bases. V was pared by 5 bases and J by 12 bases, with 13 bases of the junction left unmatched. The CDR3 contains 15 residues. The V gene's germline CDR1 is SGHAT and CDR2 FQNNGV. The CDR3 DNA reads TGTGCCAGCAGCCAGGGACTAGCGCCCGGGTATAGGCAGTTCTTC. It specifies CASSQGLAPGYRQFF.

This clonotype was observed many times. This rearrangement joins TRBV29-1 to TRBJ2-6; D tentatively fits TRBD1 or TRBD2 (5 bases each). The CDR3 is 16 residues long. Germline V lookup: CDR1 SQVTM, CDR2 ANQGSEA. V lost 1 base and J lost 4, with 14 bases in between. Here the CDR3 reads CSVEGGTDGGANVLTF. CDR3 coding DNA: TGCAGCGTTGAAGGGGGGACCGATGGAGGGGCCAACGTCCTGACTTTC.

J is TRBJ2-6 and V is TRBV9; 8 positions agree with TRBD1. The CDR3 consists of 18 residues. From germline, CDR1 is SGDLS and CDR2 YYNGEE. J gave up 0 bases and V 4 bases, and 9 bases lay outside the gene matches. In DNA, the CDR3 is TGTGCCAGCAGCCCCCGCGCAGGGGGCCTCTCTGGGGCCAACGTCCTGACTTTC. It codes for CASSPRAGGLSGANVLTF.

This clonotype was counted many times. The chain links TRBV3-1 to TRBJ2-2; D is unclear. This CDR3 is 14 amino acids long. The V gene lost 0 bases and the J gene lost 4 bases, with 6 bases spanning the gap. Germline CDR1 reads LGHDT; CDR2 reads YNNKEL (reference sequence). CDR3 amino acids: CASSQDIGTGELFF. As DNA, the CDR3 is TGTGCCAGCAGCCAAGACATTGGCACCGGGGAGCTGTTTTTT.

This clonotype was seen many times. This chain links TRBV29-1 with TRBJ2-3; the match to TRBD2 covers 11 bases. Trimming cost V 6 bases and J 0 bases; bases outside gene matches: 5. The CDR3 is 15 residues long. Germline assignment: CDR1 SQVTM and CDR2 ANQGSEA. The CDR3 reads CSVEGTSGSTDTQYF. CDR3 coding DNA: TGCAGCGTAGAGGGGACTAGCGGCAGCACAGATACGCAGTATTTT.

This clonotype showed up many times. The rearrangement links TRBV6-1 to TRBJ2-1; 11 bases agree with TRBD1. The ends lost 5 bases at V and 7 bases at J; junction bases unmatched: 13. The CDR3 spans 17 residues. The germline V gene encodes CDR1 MNHNS and CDR2 SASEGT. This CDR3 is CASSPGTGGDAKNEQFF. The CDR3 DNA reads TGTGCCAGCAGTCCCGGGACAGGGGGGGATGCAAAGAATGAGCAGTTCTTC.

This clonotype was seen many times. This chain links TRBV20-1 with TRBJ1-1, with a tentative D call TRBD1 (6 bases). The CDR3 is 13 residues long. Looked up from germline, CDR1 is DFQATT and CDR2 is SNEGSKA (reference sequence). Trimming stripped 6 bases from V and 2 bases from J, with 13 bases between. The CDR3 sequence is CSAAQGLNTEAFF. CDR3 DNA sequence: TGCAGTGCGGCACAGGGACTCAACACTGAAGCTTTCTTT.

This clonotype has ten or more counts. V usage is TRBV25-1 and J usage is TRBJ2-3; D is unresolved. This CDR3 has 11 amino acids. The V and J ends lost 4 bases and 6 bases respectively, with 5 bases between them. Germline CDR1 reads MGHDK; CDR2 reads SYGVNS. The CDR3 DNA follows: TGTGCCAGCAGTGGGTTGGATACGCAGTATTTT. Its translation: CASSGLDTQYF.